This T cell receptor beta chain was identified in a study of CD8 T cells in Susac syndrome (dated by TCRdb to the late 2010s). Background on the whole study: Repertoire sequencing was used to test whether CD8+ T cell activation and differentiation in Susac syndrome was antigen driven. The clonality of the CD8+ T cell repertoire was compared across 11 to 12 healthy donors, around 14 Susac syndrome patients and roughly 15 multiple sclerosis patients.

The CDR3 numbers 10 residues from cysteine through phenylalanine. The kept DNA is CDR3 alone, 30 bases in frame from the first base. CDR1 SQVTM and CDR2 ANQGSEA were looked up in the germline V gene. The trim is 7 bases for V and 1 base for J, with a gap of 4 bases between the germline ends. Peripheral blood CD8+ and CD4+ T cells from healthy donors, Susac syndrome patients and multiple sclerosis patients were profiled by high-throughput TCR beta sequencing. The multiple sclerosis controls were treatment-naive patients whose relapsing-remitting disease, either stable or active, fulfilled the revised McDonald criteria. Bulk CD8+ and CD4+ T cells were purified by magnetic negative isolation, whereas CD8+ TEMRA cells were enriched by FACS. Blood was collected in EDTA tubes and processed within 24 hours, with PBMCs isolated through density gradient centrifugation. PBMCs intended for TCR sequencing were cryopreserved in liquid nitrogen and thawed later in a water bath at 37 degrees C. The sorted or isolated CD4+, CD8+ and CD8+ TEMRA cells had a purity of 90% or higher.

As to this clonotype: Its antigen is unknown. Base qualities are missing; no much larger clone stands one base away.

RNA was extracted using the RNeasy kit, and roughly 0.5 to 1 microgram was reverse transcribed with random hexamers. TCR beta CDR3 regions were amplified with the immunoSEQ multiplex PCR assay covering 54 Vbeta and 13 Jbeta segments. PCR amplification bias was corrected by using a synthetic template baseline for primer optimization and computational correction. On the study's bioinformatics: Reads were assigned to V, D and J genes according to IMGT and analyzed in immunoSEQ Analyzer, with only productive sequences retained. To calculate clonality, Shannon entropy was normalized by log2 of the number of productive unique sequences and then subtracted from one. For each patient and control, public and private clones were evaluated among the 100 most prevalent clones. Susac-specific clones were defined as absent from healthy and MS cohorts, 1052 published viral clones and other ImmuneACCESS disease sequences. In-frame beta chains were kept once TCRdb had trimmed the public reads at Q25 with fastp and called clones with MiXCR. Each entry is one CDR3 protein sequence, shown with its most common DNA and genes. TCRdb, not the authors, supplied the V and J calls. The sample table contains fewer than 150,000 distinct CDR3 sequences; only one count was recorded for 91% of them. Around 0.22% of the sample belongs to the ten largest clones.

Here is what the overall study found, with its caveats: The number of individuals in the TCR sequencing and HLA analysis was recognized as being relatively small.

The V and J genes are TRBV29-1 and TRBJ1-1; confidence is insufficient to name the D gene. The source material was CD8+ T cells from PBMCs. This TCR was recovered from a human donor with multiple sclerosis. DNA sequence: TGCAGCGCCCGGAACACTGAAGCTTTCTTT. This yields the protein CSARNTEAFF.